One T cell receptor (beta chain) is described in this entry. Its antigen is undetermined. The CDR3 contains 15 residues. The germline V gene encodes CDR1 SNHLY and CDR2 FYNNEI. Trimming took off 4 bases at V and 5 bases at J, with 14 bases between the two ends. Buffy coats from healthy blood donors served as controls. This entry belongs to a study of STAT5B mutations in CD4+ large granular lymphocyte leukemia. Notes on the study in general: 8/27 top patient clones versus 2/35 control clones were TRBV06-family. Higher CD4+ than CD8+ T-LGLL clonality might reflect small sample size.

This was a survey-level run. The repertoire was sequenced with immunoSEQ multiplex PCR; TCRdb's copy has only in-frame clones and lacks some. The table includes under 50,000 clones, approximately 83% detected once. This receptor was identified in a human donor in good health. Sequencing was performed on CD4+ T cells from blood buffy coats. V is TRBV2 and J is TRBJ2-2; tentatively, D is TRBD2 (5 bases). In DNA, the CDR3 is TGTGCCAGCAGTGGAGCGGTCGCCCATACCGGGGAGCTGTTTTTT. Encoded protein: CASSGAVAHTGELFF.